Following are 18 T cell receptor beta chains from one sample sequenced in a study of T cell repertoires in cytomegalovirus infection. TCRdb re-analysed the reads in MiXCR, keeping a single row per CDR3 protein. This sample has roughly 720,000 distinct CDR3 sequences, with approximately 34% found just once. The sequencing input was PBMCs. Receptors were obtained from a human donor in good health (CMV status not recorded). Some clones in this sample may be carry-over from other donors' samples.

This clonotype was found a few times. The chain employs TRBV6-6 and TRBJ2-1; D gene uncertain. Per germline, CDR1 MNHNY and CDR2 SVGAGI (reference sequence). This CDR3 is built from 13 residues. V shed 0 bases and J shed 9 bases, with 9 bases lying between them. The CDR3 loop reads CASSYSWSGEQFF. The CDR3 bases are TGTGCCAGCAGTTACTCCTGGTCTGGTGAGCAGTTCTTC.

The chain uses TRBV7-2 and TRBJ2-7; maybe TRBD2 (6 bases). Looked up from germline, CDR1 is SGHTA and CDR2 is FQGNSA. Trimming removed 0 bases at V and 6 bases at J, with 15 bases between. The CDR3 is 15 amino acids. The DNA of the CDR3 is TGTGCCAGCAGCTTAGCTGCGGGGTCCGGGGCCGAGCAGTACTTC. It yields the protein CASSLAAGSGAEQYF.

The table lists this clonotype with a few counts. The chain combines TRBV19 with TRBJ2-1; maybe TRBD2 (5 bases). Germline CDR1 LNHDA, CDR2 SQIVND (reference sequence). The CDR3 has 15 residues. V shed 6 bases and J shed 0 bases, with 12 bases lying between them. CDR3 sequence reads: CASRDLGSSYNEQFF. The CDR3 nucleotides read TGTGCCAGTAGAGACTTGGGGAGCTCCTACAATGAGCAGTTCTTC.

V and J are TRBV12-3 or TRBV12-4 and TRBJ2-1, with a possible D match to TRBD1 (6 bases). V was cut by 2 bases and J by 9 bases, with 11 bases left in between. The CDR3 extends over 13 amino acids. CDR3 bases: TGTGCCAGCAGTTTACAGGACAGTTCTGAGCAGTTCTTC. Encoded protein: CASSLQDSSEQFF.

The CDR3 reads CASSQDLQGAPNYGYTF. DNA for the CDR3: TGTGCCAGCAGCCAAGATCTCCAGGGGGCTCCTAACTATGGCTACACCTTC. The V and J genes are TRBV3-1 and TRBJ1-2; 8 nucleotides align to TRBD1. J lost 0 bases, V lost 0 bases, and 6 bases had no gene match. Germline lookup yields CDR1 LGHDT and CDR2 YNNKEL (reference sequence). This CDR3 spans 17 amino acids.

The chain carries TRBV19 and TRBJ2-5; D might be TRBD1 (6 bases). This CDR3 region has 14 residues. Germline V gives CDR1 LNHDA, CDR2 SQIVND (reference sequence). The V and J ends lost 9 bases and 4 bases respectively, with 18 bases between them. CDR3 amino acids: CASQGSGRGETQYF. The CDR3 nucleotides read TGTGCCAGCCAAGGATCGGGCAGGGGAGAGACCCAGTACTTC.

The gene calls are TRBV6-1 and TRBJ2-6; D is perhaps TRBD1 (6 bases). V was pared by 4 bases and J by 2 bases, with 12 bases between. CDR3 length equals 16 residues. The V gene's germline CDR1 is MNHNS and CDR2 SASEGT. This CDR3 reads CASSAIAGAGANVLTF. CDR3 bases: TGTGCCAGCAGTGCAATAGCAGGGGCTGGGGCCAACGTCCTGACTTTC.

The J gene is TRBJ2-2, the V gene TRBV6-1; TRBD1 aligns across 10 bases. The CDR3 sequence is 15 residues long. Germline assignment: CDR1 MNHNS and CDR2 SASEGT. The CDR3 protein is CDRGLGQGLAGELFF. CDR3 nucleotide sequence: TGTGACAGAGGGCTGGGACAGGGGTTGGCCGGGGAGCTGTTTTTT.

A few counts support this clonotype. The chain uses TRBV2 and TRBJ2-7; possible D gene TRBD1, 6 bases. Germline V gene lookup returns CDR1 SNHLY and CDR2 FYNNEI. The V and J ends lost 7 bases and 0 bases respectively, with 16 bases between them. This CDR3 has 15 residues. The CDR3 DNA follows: TGTGCCAGCACTCGCTTCAGGGGTGGCTCCTACGAGCAGTACTTC. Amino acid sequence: CASTRFRGGSYEQYF.

The CDR3 DNA follows: TGCGCCAGCAGCCAAGGATGGGGTAATGAGCAGTTCTTC. Encoded protein: CASSQGWGNEQFF. This chain joins TRBV4-1 and TRBJ2-1; D gene unclear. The CDR3 is made up of 13 amino acids. V was trimmed by 1 base and J by 7 bases, leaving 8 bases between them. Germline lookup yields CDR1 MGHRA and CDR2 YSYEKL.

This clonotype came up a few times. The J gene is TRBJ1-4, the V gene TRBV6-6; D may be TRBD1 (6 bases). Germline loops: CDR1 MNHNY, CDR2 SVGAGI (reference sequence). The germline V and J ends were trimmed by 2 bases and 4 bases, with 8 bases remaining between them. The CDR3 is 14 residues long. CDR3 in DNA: TGTGCCAGCAGTTACGAACAGGGTAATGAAAAACTGTTTTTT. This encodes CASSYEQGNEKLFF.

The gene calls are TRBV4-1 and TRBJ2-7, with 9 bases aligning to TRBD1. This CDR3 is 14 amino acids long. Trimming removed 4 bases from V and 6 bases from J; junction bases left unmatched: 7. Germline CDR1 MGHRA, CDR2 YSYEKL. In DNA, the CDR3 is TGCGCCAGCAGCCGACCGGGACAGGGCCCCGAGCAGTACTTC. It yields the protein CASSRPGQGPEQYF.

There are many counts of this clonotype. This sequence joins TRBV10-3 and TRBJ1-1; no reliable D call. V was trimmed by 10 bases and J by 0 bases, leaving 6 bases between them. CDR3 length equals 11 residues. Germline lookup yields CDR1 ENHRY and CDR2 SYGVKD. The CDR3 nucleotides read TGTGCCACCCGTTTGAACACTGAAGCTTTCTTT. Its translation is CATRLNTEAFF.

The CDR3 DNA reads as TGCAGCGTTGCAGGGGGAAGCGAAAAACTGTTTTTT. Translated, it gives CSVAGGSEKLFF. This chain uses TRBV29-1 with TRBJ1-4, with 7 bases lining up with TRBD1. CDR3 length: 12 amino acids. V gave up 4 bases and J gave up 8 bases; unmatched junction bases: 4. The germline V gene encodes CDR1 SQVTM and CDR2 ANQGSEA. The full variable domain, its missing parts supplied by reference TRBV29-1 and TRBJ1-4, is SAVISQKPSRDICQRGTSLTIQCQVDSQVTMMFWYRQQPGQSLTLIATANQGSEATYESGFVIDKFPISRPNLTFSTLTVSNMSPEDSSIYLCSVAGGSEKLFFGSGTQLSVL.

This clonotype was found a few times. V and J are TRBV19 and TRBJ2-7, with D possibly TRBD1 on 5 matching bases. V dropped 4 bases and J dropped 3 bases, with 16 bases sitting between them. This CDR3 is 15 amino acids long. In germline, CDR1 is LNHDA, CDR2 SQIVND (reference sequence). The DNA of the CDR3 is TGTGCCAGTAGTAATTATCGGACACCAAACTACGAGCAGTACTTC. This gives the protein CASSNYRTPNYEQYF. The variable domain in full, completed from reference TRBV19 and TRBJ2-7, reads DGGITQSPKYLFRKEGQNVTLSCEQNLNHDAMYWYRQDPGQGLRLIYYSQIVNDFQKGDIAEGYSVSREKKESFPLTVTSAQKNPTAFYLCASSNYRTPNYEQYFGPGTRLTVT.

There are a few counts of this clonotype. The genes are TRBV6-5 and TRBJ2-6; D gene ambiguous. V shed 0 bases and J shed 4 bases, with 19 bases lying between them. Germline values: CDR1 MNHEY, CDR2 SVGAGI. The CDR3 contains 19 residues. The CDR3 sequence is CASSYSSLDGLRGANVLTF. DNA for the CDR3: TGTGCCAGCAGTTACTCGAGTTTGGACGGGCTCAGAGGGGCCAACGTCCTGACTTTC.

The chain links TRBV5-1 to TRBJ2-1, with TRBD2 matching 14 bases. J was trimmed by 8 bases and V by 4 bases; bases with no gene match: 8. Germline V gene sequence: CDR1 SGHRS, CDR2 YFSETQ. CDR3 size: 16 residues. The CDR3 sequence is CASSATSGRAFYEQFF. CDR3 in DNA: TGCGCCAGCAGCGCGACTAGCGGGAGGGCATTCTATGAGCAGTTCTTC.

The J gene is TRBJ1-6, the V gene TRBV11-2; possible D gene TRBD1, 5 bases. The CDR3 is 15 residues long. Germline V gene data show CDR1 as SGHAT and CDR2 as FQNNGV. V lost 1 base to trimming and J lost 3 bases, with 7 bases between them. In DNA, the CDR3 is TGTGCCAGCAGCTTAGCGGGGGTCTATAATTCACCCCTCCACTTT. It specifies CASSLAGVYNSPLHF.